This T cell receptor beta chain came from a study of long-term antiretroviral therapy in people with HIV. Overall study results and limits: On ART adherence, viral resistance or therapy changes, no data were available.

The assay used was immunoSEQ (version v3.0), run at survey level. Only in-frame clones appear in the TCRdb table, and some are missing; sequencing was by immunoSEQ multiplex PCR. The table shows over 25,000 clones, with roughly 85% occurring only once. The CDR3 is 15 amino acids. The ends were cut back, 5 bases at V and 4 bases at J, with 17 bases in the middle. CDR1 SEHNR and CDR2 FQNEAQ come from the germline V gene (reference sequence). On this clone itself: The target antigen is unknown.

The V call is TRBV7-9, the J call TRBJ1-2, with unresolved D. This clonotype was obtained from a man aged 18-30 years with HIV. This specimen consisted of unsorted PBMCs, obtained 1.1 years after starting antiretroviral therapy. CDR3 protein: CASSAERVLSYGYTF. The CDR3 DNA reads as TGTGCCAGCAGCGCAGAAAGGGTTTTGAGCTATGGCTACACCTTC.